These 28 T cell receptor beta chains originate from one sample sequenced in a study of cytomegalovirus exposure and HLA in healthy donors. Data came from immunoSEQ multiplex PCR; TCRdb stores just in-frame clones and leaves some out. The sample yields approximately 160,000 clones, around 81% seen once. The sample consisted of PBMCs. The receptors derive from a young man in good health and CMV-seropositive.

This clone is a singleton in its sample. CDR3 amino acids: CASSLERGTTYEQYF. The CDR3 nucleotides are TGTGCCAGCAGCTTAGAGAGGGGGACAACCTACGAGCAGTACTTC. J is TRBJ2-7 and V is TRBV11-2; a weak D match, TRBD1 (6 bases). The length of the CDR3 is 15 residues. Deletions cut 0 bases from V and 2 bases from J, with 11 bases between. In germline, CDR1 is SGHAT, CDR2 FQNNGV.

The J gene is TRBJ1-2, the V gene TRBV28; TRBD1 is a possible D gene (5 bases). CDR3 length: 12 residues. Germline CDR1 reads MDHEN; CDR2 reads SYDVKM. V was trimmed by 6 bases and J by 5 bases, leaving 10 bases between them. This CDR3 reads CASSQQVYGYTF. CDR3 in DNA: TGTGCCAGCAGCCAACAGGTTTATGGCTACACCTTC.

V is TRBV5-4 and J is TRBJ2-7, with 8 bases matching TRBD1. J gave up 7 bases and V 4 bases, and 13 bases lay outside the gene matches. This CDR3 region has 15 residues. In germline, CDR1 is SGHNT, CDR2 YYREEE (reference sequence). The CDR3 here is CASSLEGQGVGEQYF. As DNA, the CDR3 is TGTGCCAGCAGCCTGGAAGGACAGGGTGTAGGGGAGCAGTACTTC. Combining the CDR3 with reference TRBV5-4 and TRBJ2-7 gives the whole variable domain ETGVTQSPTHLIKTRGQQVTLRCSSQSGHNTVSWYQQALGQGPQFIFQYYREEENGRGNFPPRFSGLQFPNYSSELNVNALELDDSALYLCASSLEGQGVGEQYFGPGTRLTVT.

This chain links TRBV29-1 with TRBJ2-2, with TRBD1 matching over 9 bases. The CDR3 sequence is 15 residues long. V lost 4 bases and J lost 3; bases outside the gene matches: 6. Germline lookup yields CDR1 SQVTM and CDR2 ANQGSEA. CDR3 sequence (DNA): TGCAGCGTTGGTGGAGACAGGGGGTACACCGGGGAGCTGTTTTTT. This sequence encodes CSVGGDRGYTGELFF.

This clone has just a few counts. The genes are TRBV4-1 and TRBJ2-1; 12 bases line up with TRBD2. Germline lookup yields CDR1 MGHRA and CDR2 YSYEKL. There are 14 residues in the CDR3. V lost 4 bases, J lost 7 bases, and 2 bases stayed unmatched. Here the CDR3 DNA reads TGCGCCAGCAGCCCTAGCGGGGGGGAGAATGAGCAGTTCTTC. Encoded protein: CASSPSGGENEQFF.

This rearrangement joins TRBV5-4 to TRBJ2-3; perhaps TRBD1 as D (5 bases). Deletions cut 0 bases from V and 6 bases from J, with 11 bases between. CDR3 length: 14 residues. Germline CDR1 SGHNT, CDR2 YYREEE (reference sequence). CDR3 protein: CASSLEGRVDTQYF. Here the CDR3 DNA reads TGTGCCAGCAGCTTGGAGGGCAGGGTTGATACGCAGTATTTT.

This chain uses TRBV11-3 with TRBJ2-1; 12 nucleotides match TRBD2. CDR1 is SGHNT, CDR2 YENEEA, per germline. The CDR3 is 17 residues long. With V trimmed by 0 bases and J by 8 bases, 8 bases remained unmatched. DNA of the CDR3: TGTGCCAGCAGCTTAGATGGAGGCCTAGCGGGGGGGGATGAGCAGTTCTTC. This translates into CASSLDGGLAGGDEQFF.

The rearrangement uses TRBV7-2 and TRBJ1-2; D gene uncertain. The CDR3 extends over 14 amino acids. Germline loops: CDR1 SGHTA, CDR2 FQGNSA. Trimming took off 0 bases at V and 8 bases at J, with 13 bases between the two ends. CDR3 sequence: CASSLASAARGYTF. Here the CDR3 DNA reads TGTGCCAGCAGCTTAGCGTCGGCGGCGCGGGGCTACACCTTC.

This clone was seen a single time. The chain recombines TRBV7-2 with TRBJ2-7, with 7 bases identical to TRBD1. The germline gives CDR1 SGHTA, CDR2 FQGNSA. Losses at the gene ends were 5 bases for V and 3 bases for J; bases not matched to a gene: 10. CDR3 length equals 15 residues. The CDR3 DNA reads TGTGCCAGCAGCCCACTACAGGGGTCCCGCTACGAGCAGTACTTC. It codes for CASSPLQGSRYEQYF.

This chain connects TRBV4-1 to TRBJ1-1; 9 nucleotides align to TRBD1. Germline CDR1 MGHRA, CDR2 YSYEKL. The CDR3 contains 17 residues. Trimming cost V 3 bases and J 0 bases; bases outside gene matches: 8. The CDR3 DNA reads as TGCGCCAGCAGCCAGGCTACAGGGGGCTTAATGAACACTGAAGCTTTCTTT. It is translated as CASSQATGGLMNTEAFF.

This clone appeared a single time. J is TRBJ1-1 and V is TRBV4-1, with 8 bases aligning to TRBD1. The CDR3 runs 17 residues. Trimming took 1 base from V and 7 from J; bases not matched to a gene: 14. CDR1 and CDR2 (germline): MGHRA, YSYEKL. The CDR3 spells CASSQGPPQGATDEAFF. In nucleotides, the CDR3 is TGCGCCAGCAGCCAAGGACCCCCCCAGGGGGCCACGGATGAAGCTTTCTTT.

This chain's CDR3 is CASSLVGTGTYEQYF. CDR3 coding DNA: TGCGCCAGCAGCTTGGTAGGGACAGGCACCTACGAGCAGTACTTC. The V call is TRBV5-1, the J call TRBJ2-7, with 8 bases aligning to TRBD1. This CDR3 is 15 amino acids long. The junction had 4 bases not matched to a gene; V was cut back by 0 bases and J by 2 bases. CDR1 and CDR2 from the germline V gene are SGHRS and YFSETQ.

V is TRBV6-5 and J is TRBJ1-2; 7 bases map to TRBD1. This CDR3 spans 15 amino acids. The V gene end was trimmed by 5 bases and the J gene end by 8 bases; junction bases not matched to a gene: 14. The germline V gene has CDR1 MNHEY and CDR2 SVGAGI. The CDR3 DNA sequence: TGTGCCAGCAGTCTCGGGACAGAGGAAGGCTTGGGCTACACCTTC. Residues: CASSLGTEEGLGYTF.

The rearrangement uses TRBV5-4 and TRBJ2-5; perhaps TRBD2 as D (6 bases). This CDR3 is 15 amino acids long. Trimming left V 2 bases short and J 4 bases short, with 15 bases between. CDR1 SGHNT and CDR2 YYREEE come from the germline V gene (reference sequence). The CDR3 spells CASSLRDSRGETQYF. CDR3 DNA sequence: TGTGCCAGCAGCTTACGGGACTCTAGGGGAGAGACCCAGTACTTC.

The V and J genes are TRBV4-3 and TRBJ1-5; no clear D gene. This CDR3 has 15 amino acids. V lost 6 bases, J lost 0 bases, and 12 bases lay in between. Germline CDR1 and CDR2: LGHNA and YSLEER. The CDR3 sequence is CASRRHMNSNQPQHF. In DNA form, the CDR3 reads TGCGCCAGCAGACGACACATGAATAGCAATCAGCCCCAGCATTTT.

V usage is TRBV7-6 and J usage is TRBJ1-3, with TRBD1 identical over 7 bases. There are 18 residues in the CDR3. V lost 5 bases and J lost 0; bases outside the gene matches: 13. Germline lookup yields CDR1 SGHVS and CDR2 FNYEAQ. The CDR3 DNA follows: TGTGCCAGCAGCGCCCAGATGAGACAGGGCTTCTCTGGAAACACCATATATTTT. This translates into CASSAQMRQGFSGNTIYF.

This clone has only one observation. The chain is built from TRBV4-3 and TRBJ1-1; a possible D gene is TRBD1 (5 bases). The germline gives CDR1 LGHNA, CDR2 YSLEER. There are 13 residues in the CDR3. The V gene lost 7 bases and the J gene lost 4 bases, with 13 bases spanning the gap. CDR3 amino acids: CASISPGGTEAFF. CDR3 DNA: TGCGCCAGCATCTCTCCGGGGGGCACTGAAGCTTTCTTT.

This clone is a singleton in its sample. This chain uses TRBV7-9 with TRBJ1-1; TRBD1 agrees at 8 bases. Germline lookup yields CDR1 SEHNR and CDR2 FQNEAQ (reference sequence). Trimming at V came to 6 bases and at J to 0 bases, leaving 3 bases not matched to a gene. The CDR3 is 14 residues long. The chain's CDR3 is CASRGTGLNTEAFF. CDR3 in DNA: TGTGCCAGCAGGGGGACAGGTTTGAACACTGAAGCTTTCTTT.

The chain joins TRBV7-8 to TRBJ2-2, with TRBD2 identical over 11 bases. The V gene end was trimmed by 6 bases and the J gene end by 3 bases; junction bases not matched to a gene: 12. Germline V gene sequence: CDR1 SGHVS, CDR2 FQNEAQ. This CDR3 comprises 18 residues. As DNA, the CDR3 is TGTGCCAGCAGGGCTATTCCGGGACTAGCGGAGGACACCGGGGAGCTGTTTTTT. Protein sequence: CASRAIPGLAEDTGELFF.

This chain connects TRBV14 to TRBJ2-3; 9 bases line up with TRBD1. This CDR3 region has 17 residues. V gave up 1 base and J gave up 3 bases; unmatched junction bases: 8. Germline V lookup: CDR1 SGHDN, CDR2 FVKESK. Here the CDR3 reads CASSQANRGLGTDTQYF. The CDR3 bases are TGTGCCAGCAGCCAAGCCAACAGGGGGCTTGGAACAGATACGCAGTATTTT.

This clone has just one count. In nucleotides, the CDR3 is TGTGCCAGCAGTTTCCCTCGCCCCGAGGGTAACTATGGCTACACCTTC. Translating gives CASSFPRPEGNYGYTF. J is TRBJ1-2 and V is TRBV28, with D hard to call. V was shortened by 3 bases and J by 1 base, with 15 bases between the two germline ends. CDR3 length: 16 residues. From germline, CDR1 is MDHEN and CDR2 SYDVKM.

The V call is TRBV7-9, the J call TRBJ1-4; a weak D match, TRBD1 (5 bases). The CDR3 covers 14 residues. The germline gives CDR1 SEHNR, CDR2 FQNEAQ (reference sequence). Trimming left V 8 bases short and J 1 base short, with 11 bases between. The CDR3 region is CASGGEVTNEKLFF. The CDR3 region has the DNA TGTGCCAGCGGGGGGGAGGTAACTAATGAAAAACTGTTTTTT.

This clone has a single count. The chain carries TRBV9 and TRBJ1-2; possible D gene TRBD1, 5 bases. There are 14 residues in the CDR3. V lost 0 bases and J lost 3, with 9 bases in between. The germline gives CDR1 SGDLS, CDR2 YYNGEE. CDR3 bases: TGTGCCAGCAGCGTAGTCCCGGGGGACTATGGCTACACCTTC. Encoded protein: CASSVVPGDYGYTF.

The chain is built from TRBV5-1 and TRBJ2-7, with D possibly TRBD2 on 5 matching bases. CDR1 is SGHRS and CDR2 is YFSETQ in the germline V gene. The CDR3 runs 12 residues. Trimming pared 4 bases from V and 4 bases from J, leaving 9 bases between. The CDR3 loop reads CASSGGGYEQYF. CDR3 bases: TGCGCCAGCAGCGGCGGCGGGTACGAGCAGTACTTC.

The chain employs TRBV6-6 and TRBJ2-7; 7 positions match TRBD2. Germline V gives CDR1 MNHNY, CDR2 SVGAGI (reference sequence). The CDR3 has 11 residues. With 8 bases clipped from V and 2 bases from J, the junction kept 0 bases outside the gene matches. The CDR3 region has the DNA TGTGCCAGCGGGGGGGCCTACGAGCAGTACTTC. Translating it yields CASGGAYEQYF.

The chain couples TRBV6-5 to TRBJ2-7; 7 bases agree with TRBD1. This CDR3 is 16 amino acids long. Germline assignment: CDR1 MNHEY and CDR2 SVGAGI. J lost 6 bases, V lost 0 bases, and 11 bases had no gene match. The CDR3 DNA is TGTGCCAGCAGTTACTCAACCGGGACAGCTACCTTCGAGCAGTACTTC. Amino acid sequence: CASSYSTGTATFEQYF.

The chain combines TRBV7-2 with TRBJ2-1, with 12 bases fitting TRBD2. The CDR3 spans 17 residues. Trimming took 7 bases from V and 3 from J; bases not matched to a gene: 10. Germline loops: CDR1 SGHTA, CDR2 FQGNSA. The CDR3 nucleotides are TGTGCCAGCACCCGAGTGGCACTAGCGGGGGGCTACAATGAGCAGTTCTTC. Protein: CASTRVALAGGYNEQFF.

The rearrangement joins TRBV7-6 to TRBJ2-7, with D possibly TRBD1 on 5 matching bases. The CDR3 sequence is 12 residues long. Germline CDR1 and CDR2: SGHVS and FNYEAQ. V lost 3 bases and J 6 bases, leaving 9 bases between the germline ends. CDR3 sequence (DNA): TGTGCCAGCAGCTTTTTCCAGGGCGAGCAGTACTTC. Translated: CASSFFQGEQYF.